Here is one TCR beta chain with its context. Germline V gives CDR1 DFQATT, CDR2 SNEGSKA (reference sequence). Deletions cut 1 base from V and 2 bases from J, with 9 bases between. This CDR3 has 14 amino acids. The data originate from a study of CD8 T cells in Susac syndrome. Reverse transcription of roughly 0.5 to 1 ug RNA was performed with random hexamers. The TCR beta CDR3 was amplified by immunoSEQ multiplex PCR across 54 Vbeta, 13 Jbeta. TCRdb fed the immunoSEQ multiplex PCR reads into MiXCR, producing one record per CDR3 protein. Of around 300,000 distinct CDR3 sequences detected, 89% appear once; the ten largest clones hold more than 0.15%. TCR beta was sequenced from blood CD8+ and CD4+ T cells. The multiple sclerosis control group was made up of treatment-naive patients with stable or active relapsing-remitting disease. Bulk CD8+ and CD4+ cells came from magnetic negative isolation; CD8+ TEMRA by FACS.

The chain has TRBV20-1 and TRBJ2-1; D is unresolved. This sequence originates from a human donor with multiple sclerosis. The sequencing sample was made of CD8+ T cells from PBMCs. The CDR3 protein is CSARAESAYNEQFF. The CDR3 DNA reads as TGCAGTGCTAGAGCCGAGTCAGCCTACAATGAGCAGTTCTTC.